Listed below are T cell receptor beta chains from one sample, sequenced in a study of cytomegalovirus exposure and HLA in healthy donors. TCRdb keeps only in-frame clones here, not all; method: immunoSEQ multiplex PCR. The sample shows 120,000 or so clones, approximately 80% of them seen only once. The specimen was PBMCs. All receptors derive from a human donor in good health. Both conserved end residues are part of each CDR3. The order of the fields is D gene, V gene, clone size, J gene, CDR3 DNA, CDR3 protein. A D gene is named only where the DNA matches it firmly. The size field is filled for only some rows; it gives once, few, many or a size class.

NA,TRBV6-5,few,TRBJ2-5,TGTGCCAGCAGTTACTCGAGCGATCCCACCGTGACCCAGTACTTC,CASSYSSDPTVTQYF
NA,TRBV6-1,NA,TRBJ2-7,TGTGCCAGCAGTGAAGAGGTCAGACTGAGGGTCGAGCAGTACTTC,CASSEEVRLRVEQYF
NA,TRBV25-1,NA,TRBJ2-7,TGTGCCAGCGGCCCGGAGTCGGAGAGCTCCTACGAGCAGTACTTC,CASGPESESSYEQYF
NA,TRBV4-1,NA,TRBJ1-1,TGCGCCAGCAGCCAACCTTCCCCCGGGGGCACTGAAGCTTTCTTT,CASSQPSPGGTEAFF
NA,TRBV28,NA,TRBJ1-1,TGTGCCAGCAGTTCCTTGGGGAGGAACACTGAAGCTTTCTTT,CASSSLGRNTEAFF
TRBD1,TRBV4-2,NA,TRBJ1-5,TGTGCCAGCAGCCAGGGACGGACAGGGGGTGGGCAGCCCCAGCATTTT,CASSQGRTGGGQPQHF
NA,TRBV28,NA,TRBJ1-4,TGTGCCAGCAGACAGAACACGGAAAAACTGTTTTTT,CASRQNTEKLFF
TRBD1,TRBV11-2,NA,TRBJ2-7,TGTGCCAGCAGACCAACAGGGGGCAGGATCAACGAGCAGTACTTC,CASRPTGGRINEQYF
TRBD2,TRBV11-2,NA,TRBJ2-7,TGTGCCAGCAGCTCTAGCGGGAGGGCCTACGAGCAGTACTTC,CASSSSGRAYEQYF
NA,TRBV4-1,NA,TRBJ1-5,TGCGCCAGCAGCCAAGAATTTCGGGAGAATCAGCCCCAGCATTTT,CASSQEFRENQPQHF
TRBD2,TRBV6-1,NA,TRBJ2-7,TGTGCCAGCAGCAAGGCGGGGGGTTCATCCTACGAGCAGTACTTC,CASSKAGGSSYEQYF
TRBD1,TRBV7-8,few,TRBJ1-2,TGTGCCAGCAGCAGCCGGACAGGGAACTATGGCTACACCTTC,CASSSRTGNYGYTF